What follows describes a single T cell receptor beta chain. Its antigen is as yet unknown. The data derive from a study of response to subunit inactivated influenza vaccine. Findings and caveats of the study: After each seasonal influenza vaccination, few new T cells are recruited, the authors suggested.

TCRdb itself ran the RT-PCR reads through MiXCR, one entry per CDR3 protein. The table shows hundreds of thousands of distinct CDR3 sequences, with approximately 14% occurring only once. The V and J ends lost 8 bases and 6 bases, in that order; junction bases with no gene match: 4. CDR3 length: 11 residues. Germline loops: CDR1 SNHLY, CDR2 FYNNEI. The input for sequencing was PBMCs from blood, taken 11 to 12 days after vaccination. The source of this sequence is a man between 45 and 60 years old who received an inactivated influenza vaccine. The J gene is TRBJ2-7, the V gene TRBV2, with TRBD1 matching 7 bases. CDR3 coding DNA: TGTGCCAGCGCGACAGGGATCGAGCAGTACTTC. Its translation: CASATGIEQYF.